A single sample is the source of the 20 T cell receptor beta chains below, sequenced in a study of T cells in Graves' hyperthyroidism and ophthalmopathy. Amplified TCR beta CDR3 regions came from RNA transcripts. HTBI primers drove first-round RT-PCR of the TCR CDR3. TCRdb independently ran MiXCR on the multiplex PCR reads; one entry per CDR3 protein. The repertoire holds 350,000 to 400,000 distinct CDR3 sequences, under 15% seen once, with 32% in the top ten. Material for sequencing was blood. These receptors originate from a woman aged 30 to 39 with Graves' hyperthyroidism.

This clonotype was seen repeatedly, ten times or more. V gene TRBV3-1 combines with J gene TRBJ1-6; 9 bases match TRBD1. The length of the CDR3 is 15 residues. The ends lost 3 bases at V and 9 bases at J; junction bases unmatched: 6. Germline assignment: CDR1 LGHDT and CDR2 YNNKEL (reference sequence). The CDR3 region has the DNA TGTGCCAGCAGCCACCAGGGACAGGGTTTTTCACCCCTCCACTTT. Its translation is CASSHQGQGFSPLHF.

This clonotype appeared many times. This chain joins TRBV28 and TRBJ1-3; D call uncertain. Germline CDR1 is MDHEN and CDR2 is SYDVKM. Trimming took off 3 bases at V and 8 bases at J, with 11 bases between the two ends. This CDR3 is 13 amino acids long. CDR3 sequence (DNA): TGTGCCAGCAGTTTTCGACTCGTCGACACCATATATTTT. Translation gives CASSFRLVDTIYF.

This clonotype has at least ten counts. Here the CDR3 DNA reads TGTGCCAGCAGCTCCCCTCTAGCGAACCTGCTGGATACGCAGTATTTT. It encodes CASSSPLANLLDTQYF. The chain links TRBV6-1 to TRBJ2-3, with D possibly TRBD2 on 6 matching bases. The V end lost 6 bases, the J end lost 6 bases, and 22 bases lay between the germline ends. The CDR3 runs 16 residues. Germline V gene sequence: CDR1 MNHNS, CDR2 SASEGT.

This clonotype occurred a few times. The J gene is TRBJ2-3, the V gene TRBV28; D is uncertain. This CDR3 has 14 amino acids. The germline CDR1 and CDR2 sequences are MDHEN and SYDVKM. V was shortened by 2 bases and J by 5 bases, with 11 bases between the two germline ends. CDR3 region: CASSLQMRGDTQYF. In DNA form, the CDR3 reads TGTGCCAGCAGTTTACAGATGCGAGGAGATACGCAGTATTTT.

This clonotype was recorded many times. The rearrangement joins TRBV20-1 to TRBJ2-3; TRBD2 is a possible D gene (6 bases). The germline gives CDR1 DFQATT, CDR2 SNEGSKA (reference sequence). The CDR3 runs 14 residues. The V end lost 3 bases, the J end lost 5 bases, and 15 bases lay between the germline ends. This CDR3 reads CSASMPGAKDTQYF. In DNA form, the CDR3 reads TGCAGTGCTAGTATGCCGGGAGCGAAAGATACGCAGTATTTT.

This clonotype has only a few counts. The chain uses TRBV20-1 and TRBJ2-5, with D perhaps TRBD2 (7 bases). The CDR3 covers 18 residues. Deletions cut 2 bases from V and 1 base from J, with 23 bases between. Per germline, CDR1 DFQATT and CDR2 SNEGSKA (reference sequence). This chain's CDR3 is CSARPIKGVAGLQETQYF. CDR3 DNA: TGCAGTGCTAGACCCATAAAGGGGGTAGCGGGCCTCCAAGAGACCCAGTACTTC.

This clonotype was counted at least ten times. The chain links TRBV24-1 to TRBJ2-3, with 8 bases fitting TRBD1. This CDR3 spans 13 amino acids. The V gene end was trimmed by 5 bases and the J gene end by 8 bases; junction bases not matched to a gene: 5. In germline, CDR1 is KGHDR, CDR2 SFDVKD. Here the CDR3 reads CATSASGGFTQYF. In nucleotides, the CDR3 is TGTGCCACCAGTGCTTCAGGGGGCTTTACGCAGTATTTT.

V usage is TRBV20-1 and J usage is TRBJ2-7; 8 nucleotides agree with TRBD2. CDR1 is DFQATT, CDR2 SNEGSKA, per germline (reference sequence). This CDR3 comprises 15 residues. Losses at the gene ends were 0 bases for V and 3 bases for J; bases not matched to a gene: 7. The DNA for the CDR3 is TGCAGTGCTAGAGATTCGGGGACTAGTCTCTACGAGCAGTACTTC. Its protein is CSARDSGTSLYEQYF.

In its sample, this clonotype was seen a few times. This could be a read error, since a much larger clone is one nucleotide away. V usage is TRBV7-9 and J usage is TRBJ1-5, with a tentative D call TRBD1 (6 bases). CDR1 and CDR2 (germline): SEHNR, FQNEAQ (reference sequence). The V and J ends lost 6 bases and 5 bases respectively, with 11 bases between them. The CDR3 sequence is 13 residues long. CDR3 sequence: CASSPNRDQPQHF. CDR3 sequence (DNA): TGTGCCAGCAGTCCAAACAGGGATCAGCCCCAGCATTTT.

This clonotype was counted ten times or more. This sequence joins TRBV18 and TRBJ1-1, with a weak D call TRBD1 (5 bases). The CDR3 loop spans 15 amino acids. Between the trimmed V and J ends, which lost 3 bases and 2 bases, there was a span of 13 bases. Germline-derived CDR1 and CDR2 are KGHSH and LQKENI. The CDR3 nucleotides read TGTGCCAGCTCACCGGGGACGGATGCAAACACTGAAGCTTTCTTT. Translating it yields CASSPGTDANTEAFF.

J is TRBJ1-3 and V is TRBV5-6, with a weak D call TRBD1 (5 bases). The CDR3 is made up of 15 amino acids. CDR1 is SGHDT, CDR2 YYEEEE, per germline. V was clipped by 3 bases and J by 0 bases, with 10 bases between them. CDR3 in amino acids: CASSSDSYSGNTIYF. CDR3 DNA sequence: TGTGCCAGCAGCTCCGACAGCTACTCTGGAAACACCATATATTTT.

As concerns this clonotype: A much larger clone is a single base away; this may be a read error. This sequence joins TRBV7-2 and TRBJ2-7, with D possibly being TRBD2 (5 bases). Germline CDR1 and CDR2: SGHTA and FQGNSA. Between the trimmed V and J ends, which lost 5 bases and 7 bases, there was a span of 18 bases. The CDR3 loop spans 14 amino acids. CDR3 in amino acids: CASSKGTTRREQYF. In DNA, the CDR3 is TGTGCCAGCAGCAAGGGTACCACTAGACGTGAGCAGTACTTC.

This clonotype was counted at least ten times. The V gene is TRBV18, the J gene TRBJ2-7; D gene unclear. Germline V CDR1 and CDR2: KGHSH, LQKENI. The V and J ends lost 2 bases and 2 bases respectively, with 7 bases between them. The CDR3 covers 13 residues. The CDR3 is CASSPAYPYEQYF. CDR3 bases: TGTGCCAGCTCACCAGCCTATCCCTACGAGCAGTACTTC.

This chain uses TRBV7-2 with TRBJ2-7; 12 nucleotides align to TRBD2. This CDR3 is built from 17 residues. Germline CDR1 and CDR2: SGHTA and FQGNSA. The V segment lost 5 bases and the J segment 0 bases; nucleotides outside the gene matches: 8. The CDR3 loop reads CASSAGTSGLLSYEQYF. CDR3 DNA: TGTGCCAGCAGCGCCGGGACTAGCGGGTTACTCTCCTACGAGCAGTACTTC.

This clonotype was counted ten times or more. This chain connects TRBV20-1 to TRBJ2-7; 8 nucleotides align to TRBD2. Per germline, CDR1 DFQATT and CDR2 SNEGSKA (reference sequence). J lost 2 bases, V lost 1 base, and 4 bases had no gene match. The CDR3 loop spans 14 amino acids. This CDR3 reads CSARVGSGTYEQYF. CDR3 DNA: TGCAGTGCTAGAGTAGGTAGCGGGACCTACGAGCAGTACTTC.

The chain employs TRBV6-1 and TRBJ1-1, with D maybe TRBD1 (5 bases). V was clipped by 6 bases and J by 3 bases, with 8 bases between them. The CDR3 runs to 12 residues. Germline V gives CDR1 MNHNS, CDR2 SASEGT. The CDR3, as DNA: TGTGCCAGCAGGGAGGGACACACTGAAGCTTTCTTT. Amino acids: CASREGHTEAFF.

The chain has TRBV11-1 and TRBJ2-7, with TRBD2 matching 13 bases. The CDR3 is 15 residues long. Unmatched junction bases numbered 7, after V lost 5 bases and J lost 6 bases. Germline CDR1 SGHAT, CDR2 FQDESV (reference sequence). The CDR3 region is CASSPRTSGRGEQYF. The CDR3 DNA reads TGTGCCAGCAGCCCAAGGACTAGCGGGAGAGGCGAGCAGTACTTC.

This clonotype was observed many times. This sequence joins TRBV12-3 or TRBV12-4 and TRBJ2-3; D is ambiguous. The ends were cut back, 10 bases at V and 6 bases at J, with 23 bases in the middle. This CDR3 has 15 residues. CDR3 amino acids: CATYHSNPIVDTQYF. The CDR3 region has the DNA TGTGCCACCTACCACTCCAACCCCATCGTTGATACGCAGTATTTT.

The chain couples TRBV20-1 to TRBJ2-3, with D maybe TRBD2 (7 bases). The CDR3 runs 16 residues. Germline values: CDR1 DFQATT, CDR2 SNEGSKA (reference sequence). Trimming pared 5 bases from V and 0 bases from J, leaving 18 bases between. The CDR3, as DNA: TGCAGTGCTCCCGAGGGGGGGGCGCTTAGCACAGATACGCAGTATTTT. Its protein is CSAPEGGALSTDTQYF.

The V call is TRBV20-1, the J call TRBJ2-1; TRBD2 matches at 11 bases. Trimming at V came to 6 bases and at J to 10 bases, leaving 17 bases not matched to a gene. This CDR3 is 16 amino acids long. Looked up from germline, CDR1 is DFQATT and CDR2 is SNEGSKA (reference sequence). The CDR3 DNA follows: TGCAGTGCCTCCCCCACCCCGGGACTAGCGGCAGGGGAGCAGTTCTTC. It codes for CSASPTPGLAAGEQFF.